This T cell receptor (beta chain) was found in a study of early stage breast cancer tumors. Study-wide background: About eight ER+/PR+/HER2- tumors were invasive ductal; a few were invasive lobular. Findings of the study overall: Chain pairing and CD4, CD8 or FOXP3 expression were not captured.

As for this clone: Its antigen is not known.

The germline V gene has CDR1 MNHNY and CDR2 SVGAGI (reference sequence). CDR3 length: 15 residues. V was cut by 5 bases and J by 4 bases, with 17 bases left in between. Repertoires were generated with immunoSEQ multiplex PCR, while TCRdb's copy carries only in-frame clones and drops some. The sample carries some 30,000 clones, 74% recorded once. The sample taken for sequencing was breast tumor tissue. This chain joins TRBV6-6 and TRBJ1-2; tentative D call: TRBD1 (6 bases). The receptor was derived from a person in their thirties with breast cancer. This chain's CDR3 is CASSQGGGALYGYTF. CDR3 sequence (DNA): TGTGCCAGCAGTCAAGGTGGGGGGGCGCTCTATGGCTACACCTTC.